The rows below give T cell receptor beta chains drawn from one sample of a study of T cell responses to AZD1222 COVID-19 vaccine. Profiling relied on immunoSEQ multiplex PCR, and the TCRdb table lists in-frame clones only, not all of them. The data hold about 170,000 clones, with approximately 90% observed a single time. The sample was peripheral blood, taken on day 0 of AZD1222 vaccination. All receptors derive from an adult in good health. The CDR3 runs from the conserved cysteine through the conserved F or W. A D gene is named only where the DNA matches it firmly. Clone sizes are given selectively: once, few, many, or a class where the clone is expanded.

D gene: -; clone size: once; CDR3 length: 14; V gene: TRBV3-1/TRBV3-2; J gene: TRBJ1-5; CDR3 DNA: TGTGCCAGCAGCCAAGGACCGGGCAATCAGCCCCAGCATTTT; CDR3 protein: CASSQGPGNQPQHF
D gene: -; clone size: -; CDR3 length: 13; V gene: TRBV2; J gene: TRBJ2-7; CDR3 DNA: TGTGCCAGCAGTGTGGGGTATCCCTACGAGCAGTACTTC; CDR3 protein: CASSVGYPYEQYF
D gene: -; clone size: -; CDR3 length: 15; V gene: TRBV13; J gene: TRBJ2-7; CDR3 DNA: TGTGCCAGCAGCCCCCAAGGGGGTTACTCCTACGAGCAGTACTTC; CDR3 protein: CASSPQGGYSYEQYF
D gene: TRBD1; clone size: -; CDR3 length: 16; V gene: TRBV29-1; J gene: TRBJ1-1; CDR3 DNA: TGCAGCGCTTCCGGGACAGGCGGCCTTAAGCACTCTGAAGCTTTCTTT; CDR3 protein: CSASGTGGLKHSEAFF
D gene: -; clone size: few; CDR3 length: 13; V gene: TRBV15; J gene: TRBJ1-1; CDR3 DNA: TGTGCCACCAGCAGAGATCCGGACACTGAAGCTTTCTTT; CDR3 protein: CATSRDPDTEAFF
D gene: -; clone size: -; CDR3 length: 14; V gene: TRBV7-2; J gene: TRBJ1-2; CDR3 DNA: TGTGCCAGCAGCTTAGCACGGGGGGACTATGGCTACACCTTC; CDR3 protein: CASSLARGDYGYTF
D gene: -; clone size: -; CDR3 length: 18; V gene: TRBV5-1; J gene: TRBJ1-3; CDR3 DNA: TGCGCCAGCAGCTTGTCGAGTTCTAGGAGTGGACGGAGAAACACCATATATTTT; CDR3 protein: CASSLSSSRSGRRNTIYF
D gene: -; clone size: -; CDR3 length: 16; V gene: TRBV19; J gene: TRBJ1-2; CDR3 DNA: TGTGCCAGTAGAGAACTATCCGATTCTCCCGGGGATGGCTACACCTTC; CDR3 protein: CASRELSDSPGDGYTF
D gene: TRBD1; clone size: -; CDR3 length: 13; V gene: TRBV19; J gene: TRBJ1-5; CDR3 DNA: TGTGGGAGTGGTGGGACAGGAGATCAGCCCCAGCATTTT; CDR3 protein: CGSGGTGDQPQHF
D gene: TRBD1; clone size: -; CDR3 length: 15; V gene: TRBV9; J gene: TRBJ2-7; CDR3 DNA: TGTGCCAGCAGCGTAGAGGGACAGGGGAACTACGAGCAGTACTTC; CDR3 protein: CASSVEGQGNYEQYF
D gene: -; clone size: -; CDR3 length: 12; V gene: TRBV5-1; J gene: TRBJ2-1; CDR3 DNA: TGCGCCAGCAGCTTGGATTGGAATGAGCAGTTCTTC; CDR3 protein: CASSLDWNEQFF
D gene: TRBD1; clone size: -; CDR3 length: 15; V gene: TRBV7-3; J gene: TRBJ2-7; CDR3 DNA: TGTGCCAGCAGTTTAGCCGGGACAGGGTTTTACGAGCAGTACTTC; CDR3 protein: CASSLAGTGFYEQYF
D gene: -; clone size: few; CDR3 length: 15; V gene: TRBV18; J gene: TRBJ1-1; CDR3 DNA: TGTGCCAGCTCACCCGGACAGACTATGAACACTGAAGCTTTCTTT; CDR3 protein: CASSPGQTMNTEAFF
D gene: TRBD1; clone size: -; CDR3 length: 15; V gene: TRBV19; J gene: TRBJ2-7; CDR3 DNA: TGTGCCAGTAAGCAGGGACAGGGGTATTCCAACGAGCAGTACTTC; CDR3 protein: CASKQGQGYSNEQYF
D gene: -; clone size: -; CDR3 length: 15; V gene: TRBV19; J gene: TRBJ2-3; CDR3 DNA: TGTGCCAGTACCTATAGCGGATCGGGGCCAGATACGCAGTATTTT; CDR3 protein: CASTYSGSGPDTQYF
D gene: TRBD2; clone size: once; CDR3 length: 18; V gene: TRBV11-3; J gene: TRBJ2-1; CDR3 DNA: TGTGCCAGCAGCTTTTTGACTAGCGGGAGGGCCTCCTACAATGAGCAGTTCTTC; CDR3 protein: CASSFLTSGRASYNEQFF
D gene: -; clone size: -; CDR3 length: 16; V gene: TRBV4-2; J gene: TRBJ2-3; CDR3 DNA: TGTGCCAGCAGCCAAGATCAAGGAGGGACCACAGATACGCAGTATTTT; CDR3 protein: CASSQDQGGTTDTQYF
D gene: -; clone size: -; CDR3 length: 12; V gene: TRBV6-5; J gene: TRBJ1-2; CDR3 DNA: TGTGCCAGCAGGACAGCTAACTATGGCTACACCTTC; CDR3 protein: CASRTANYGYTF